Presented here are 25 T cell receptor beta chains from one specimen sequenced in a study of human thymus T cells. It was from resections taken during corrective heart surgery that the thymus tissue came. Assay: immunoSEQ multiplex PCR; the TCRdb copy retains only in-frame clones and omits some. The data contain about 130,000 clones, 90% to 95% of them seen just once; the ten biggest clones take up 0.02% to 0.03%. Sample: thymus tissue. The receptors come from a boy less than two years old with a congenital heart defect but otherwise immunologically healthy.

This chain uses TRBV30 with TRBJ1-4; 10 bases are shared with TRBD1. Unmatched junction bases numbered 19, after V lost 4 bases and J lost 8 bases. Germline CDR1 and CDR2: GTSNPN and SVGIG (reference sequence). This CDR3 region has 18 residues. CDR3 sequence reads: CAWTLVWDRGLLGEKLFF. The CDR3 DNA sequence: TGTGCCTGGACACTTGTGTGGGACAGGGGCCTCTTGGGGGAAAAACTGTTTTTT.

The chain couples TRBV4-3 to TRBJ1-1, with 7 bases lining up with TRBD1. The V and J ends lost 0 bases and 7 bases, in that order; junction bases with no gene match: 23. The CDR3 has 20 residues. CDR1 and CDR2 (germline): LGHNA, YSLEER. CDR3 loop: CASSQECRSTGRVGVDEAFF. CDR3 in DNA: TGCGCCAGCAGCCAAGAGTGCCGGTCGACAGGGAGAGTTGGTGTAGATGAAGCTTTCTTT.

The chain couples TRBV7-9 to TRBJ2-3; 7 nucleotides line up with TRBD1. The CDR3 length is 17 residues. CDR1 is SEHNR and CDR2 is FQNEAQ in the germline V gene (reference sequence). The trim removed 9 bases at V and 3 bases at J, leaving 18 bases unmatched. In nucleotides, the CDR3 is TGTGCCAGTAACTTAGGGCCAAGGGGGCAAGGGACAGATACGCAGTATTTT. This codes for CASNLGPRGQGTDTQYF.

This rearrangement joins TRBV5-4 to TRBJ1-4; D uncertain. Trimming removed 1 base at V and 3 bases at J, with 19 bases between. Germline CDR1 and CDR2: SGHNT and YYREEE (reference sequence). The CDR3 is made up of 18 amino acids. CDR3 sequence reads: CASSLTVGRTEPNEKLFF. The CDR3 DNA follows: TGTGCCAGCAGCTTGACTGTAGGGCGGACGGAACCTAATGAAAAACTGTTTTTT. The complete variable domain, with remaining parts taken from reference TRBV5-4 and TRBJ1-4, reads ETGVTQSPTHLIKTRGQQVTLRCSSQSGHNTVSWYQQALGQGPQFIFQYYREEENGRGNFPPRFSGLQFPNYSSELNVNALELDDSALYLCASSLTVGRTEPNEKLFFGSGTQLSVL.

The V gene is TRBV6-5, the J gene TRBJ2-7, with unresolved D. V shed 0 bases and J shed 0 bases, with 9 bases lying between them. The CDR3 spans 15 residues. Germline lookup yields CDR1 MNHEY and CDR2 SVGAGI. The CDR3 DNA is TGTGCCAGCAGTTACTCGGCTGGCTTCTCCTACGAGCAGTACTTC. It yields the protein CASSYSAGFSYEQYF.

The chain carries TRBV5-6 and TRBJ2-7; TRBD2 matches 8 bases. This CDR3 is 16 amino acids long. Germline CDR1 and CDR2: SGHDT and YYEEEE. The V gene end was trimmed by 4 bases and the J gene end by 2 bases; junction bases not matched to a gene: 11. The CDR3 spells CASSPRRGGAAYEQYF. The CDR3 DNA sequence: TGTGCCAGCAGCCCACGACGGGGGGGGGCCGCCTACGAGCAGTACTTC.

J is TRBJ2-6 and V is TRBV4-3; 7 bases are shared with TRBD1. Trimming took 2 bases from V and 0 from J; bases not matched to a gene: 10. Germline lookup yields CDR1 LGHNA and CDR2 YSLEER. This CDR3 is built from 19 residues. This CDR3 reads CASSQSYTGAVSGANVLTF. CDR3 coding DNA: TGCGCCAGCAGCCAAAGTTACACAGGGGCGGTCTCTGGGGCCAACGTCCTGACTTTC.

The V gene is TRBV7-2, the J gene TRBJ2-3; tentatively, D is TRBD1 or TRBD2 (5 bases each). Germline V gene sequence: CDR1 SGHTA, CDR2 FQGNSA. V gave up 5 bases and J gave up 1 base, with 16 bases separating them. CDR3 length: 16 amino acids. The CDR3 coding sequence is TGTGCCAGCAGCCGGACGAGGGGAGCGGGCACAGATACGCAGTATTTT. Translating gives CASSRTRGAGTDTQYF.

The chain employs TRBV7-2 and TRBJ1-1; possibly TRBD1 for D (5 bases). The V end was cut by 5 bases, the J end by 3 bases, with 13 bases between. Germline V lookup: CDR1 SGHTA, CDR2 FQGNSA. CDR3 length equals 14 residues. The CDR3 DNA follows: TGTGCCAGCAGCGGGGACGGTCGGTACACTGAAGCTTTCTTT. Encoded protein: CASSGDGRYTEAFF.

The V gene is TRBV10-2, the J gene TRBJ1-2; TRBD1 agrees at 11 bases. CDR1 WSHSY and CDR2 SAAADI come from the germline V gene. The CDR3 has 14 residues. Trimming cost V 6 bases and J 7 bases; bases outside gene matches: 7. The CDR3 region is CASRPGQGALGYTF. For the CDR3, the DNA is TGCGCCAGCAGGCCCGGACAGGGGGCCCTTGGCTACACCTTC.

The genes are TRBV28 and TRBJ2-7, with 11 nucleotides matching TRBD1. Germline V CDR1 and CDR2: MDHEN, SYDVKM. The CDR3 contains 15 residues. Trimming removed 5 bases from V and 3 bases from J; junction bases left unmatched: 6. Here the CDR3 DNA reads TGTGCCAGCAGTCCCACAGGGACAGGGGGCTACGAGCAGTACTTC. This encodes CASSPTGTGGYEQYF.

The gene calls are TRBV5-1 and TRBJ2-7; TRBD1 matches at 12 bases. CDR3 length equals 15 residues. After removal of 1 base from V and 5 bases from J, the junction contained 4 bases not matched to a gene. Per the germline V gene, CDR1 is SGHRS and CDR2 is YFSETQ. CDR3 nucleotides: TGCGCCAGCAGCTTGTGGGACAGGGGGCTGGACGAGCAGTACTTC. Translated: CASSLWDRGLDEQYF. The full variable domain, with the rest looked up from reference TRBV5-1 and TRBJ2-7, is KAGVTQTPRYLIKTRGQQVTLSCSPISGHRSVSWYQQTPGQGLQFLFEYFSETQRNKGNFPGRFSGRQFSNSRSEMNVSTLELGDSALYLCASSLWDRGLDEQYFGPGTRLTVT.

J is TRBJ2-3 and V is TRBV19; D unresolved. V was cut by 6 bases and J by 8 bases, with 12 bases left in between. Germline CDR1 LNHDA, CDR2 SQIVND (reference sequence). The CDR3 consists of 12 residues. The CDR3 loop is CASSALAGTQYF. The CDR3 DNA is TGTGCCAGTAGCGCTTTAGCAGGTACGCAGTATTTT.

CDR3 residues: CASSLWRRLNYNEQFF. As DNA, the CDR3 is TGTGCCAGCAGTTTATGGAGGCGACTAAATTACAATGAGCAGTTCTTC. The chain carries TRBV28 and TRBJ2-1; tentative D call: TRBD2 (5 bases). Germline CDR1 reads MDHEN; CDR2 reads SYDVKM. The CDR3 runs 16 residues. Trimming removed 0 bases from V and 4 bases from J, with 13 bases in between.

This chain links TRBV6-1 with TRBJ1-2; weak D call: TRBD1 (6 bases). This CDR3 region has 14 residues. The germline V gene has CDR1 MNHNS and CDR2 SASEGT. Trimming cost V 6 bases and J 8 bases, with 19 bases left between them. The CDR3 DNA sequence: TGTGCCAGCAGGAGAGAGGGGGGAGTAAAAGGCTACACCTTC. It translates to CASRREGGVKGYTF.

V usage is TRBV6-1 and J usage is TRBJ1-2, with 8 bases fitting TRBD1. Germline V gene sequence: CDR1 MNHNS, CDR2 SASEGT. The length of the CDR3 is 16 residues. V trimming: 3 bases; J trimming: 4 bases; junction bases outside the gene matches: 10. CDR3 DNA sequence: TGTGCCAGCAGTGATGGGACAGGCGAACTACCCTATGGCTACACCTTC. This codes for CASSDGTGELPYGYTF.

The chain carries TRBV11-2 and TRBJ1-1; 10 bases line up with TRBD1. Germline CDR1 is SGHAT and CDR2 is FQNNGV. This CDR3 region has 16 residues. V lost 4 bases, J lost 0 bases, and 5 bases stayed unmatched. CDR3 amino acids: CASSSRDRGLNTEAFF. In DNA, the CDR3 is TGTGCCAGCAGCTCCCGGGACAGGGGTTTGAACACTGAAGCTTTCTTT.

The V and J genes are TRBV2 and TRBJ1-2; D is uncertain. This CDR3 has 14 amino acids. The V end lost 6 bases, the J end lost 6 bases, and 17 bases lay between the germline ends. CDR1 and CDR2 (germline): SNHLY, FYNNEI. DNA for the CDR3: TGTGCCAGCAGGGCCAGGTTACGAGGGAATGGCTACACCTTC. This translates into CASRARLRGNGYTF.

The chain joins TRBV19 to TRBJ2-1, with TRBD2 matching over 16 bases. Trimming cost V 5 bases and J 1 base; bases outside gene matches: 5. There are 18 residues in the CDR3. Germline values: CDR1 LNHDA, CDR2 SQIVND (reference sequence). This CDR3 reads CASSPGLAGGRSYNEQFF. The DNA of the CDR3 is TGTGCCAGTAGTCCGGGACTAGCGGGGGGGCGTTCCTACAATGAGCAGTTCTTC.

The CDR3: CASSQASVRGTGELFF. CDR3 DNA sequence: TGCGCCAGCAGCCAGGCTAGCGTCCGGGGCACCGGGGAGCTGTTTTTT. The V gene is TRBV4-3, the J gene TRBJ2-2; D perhaps matches TRBD2 (6 bases). CDR3 length: 16 amino acids. Germline V gene data show CDR1 as LGHNA and CDR2 as YSLEER. Deletions cut 3 bases from V and 4 bases from J, with 15 bases between.

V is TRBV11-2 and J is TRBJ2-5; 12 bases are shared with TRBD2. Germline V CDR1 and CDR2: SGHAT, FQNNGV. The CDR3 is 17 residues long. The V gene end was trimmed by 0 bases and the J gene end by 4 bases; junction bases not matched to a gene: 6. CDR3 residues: CASSLDPLAGGRETQYF. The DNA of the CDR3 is TGTGCCAGCAGCTTAGATCCCCTAGCGGGGGGGAGAGAGACCCAGTACTTC.

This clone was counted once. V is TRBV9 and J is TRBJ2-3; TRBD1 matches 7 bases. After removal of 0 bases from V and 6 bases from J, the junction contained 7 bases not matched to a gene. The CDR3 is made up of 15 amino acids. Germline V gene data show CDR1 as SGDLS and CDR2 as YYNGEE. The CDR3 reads CASSVVPTGTDTQYF. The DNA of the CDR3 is TGTGCCAGCAGCGTAGTTCCGACAGGGACCGATACGCAGTATTTT.

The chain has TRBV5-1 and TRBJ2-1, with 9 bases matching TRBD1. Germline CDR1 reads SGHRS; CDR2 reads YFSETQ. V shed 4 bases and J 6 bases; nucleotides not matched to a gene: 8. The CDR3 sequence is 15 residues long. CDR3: CASSRGTGHTNEQFF. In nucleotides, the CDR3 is TGCGCCAGCAGCCGCGGGACAGGGCACACCAATGAGCAGTTCTTC.

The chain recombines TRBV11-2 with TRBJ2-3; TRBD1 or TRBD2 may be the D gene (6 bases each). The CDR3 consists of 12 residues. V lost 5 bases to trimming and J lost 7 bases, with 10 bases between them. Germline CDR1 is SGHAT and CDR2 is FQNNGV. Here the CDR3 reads CASSGGGYTQYF. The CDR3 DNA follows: TGTGCCAGCAGCGGAGGGGGGTATACGCAGTATTTT.

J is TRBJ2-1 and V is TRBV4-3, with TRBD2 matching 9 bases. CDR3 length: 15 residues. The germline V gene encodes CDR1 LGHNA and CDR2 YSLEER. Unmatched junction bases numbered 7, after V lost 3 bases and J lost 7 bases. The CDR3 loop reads CASSHPSGGWNEQFF. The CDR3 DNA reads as TGCGCCAGCAGCCACCCCAGCGGGGGGTGGAATGAGCAGTTCTTC.